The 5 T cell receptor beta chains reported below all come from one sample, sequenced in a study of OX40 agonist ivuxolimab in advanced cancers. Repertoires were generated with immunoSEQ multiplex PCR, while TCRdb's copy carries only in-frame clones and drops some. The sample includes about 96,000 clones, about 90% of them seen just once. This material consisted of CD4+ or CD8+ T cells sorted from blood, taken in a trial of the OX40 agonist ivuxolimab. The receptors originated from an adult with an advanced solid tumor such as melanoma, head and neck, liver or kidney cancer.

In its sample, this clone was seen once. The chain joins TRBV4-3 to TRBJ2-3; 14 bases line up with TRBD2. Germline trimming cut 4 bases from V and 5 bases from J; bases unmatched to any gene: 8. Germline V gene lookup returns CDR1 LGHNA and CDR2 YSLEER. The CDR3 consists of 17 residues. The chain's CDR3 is CASSPPFGTSGRDTQYF. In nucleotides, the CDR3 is TGCGCCAGCAGCCCACCCTTCGGGACTAGCGGGAGAGATACGCAGTATTTT.

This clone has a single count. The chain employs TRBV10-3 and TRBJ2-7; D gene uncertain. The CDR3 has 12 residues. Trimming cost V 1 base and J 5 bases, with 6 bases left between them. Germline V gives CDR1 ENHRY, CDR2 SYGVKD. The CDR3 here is CAISELSDEQYF. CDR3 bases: TGTGCCATCAGTGAGTTGTCCGACGAGCAGTACTTC.

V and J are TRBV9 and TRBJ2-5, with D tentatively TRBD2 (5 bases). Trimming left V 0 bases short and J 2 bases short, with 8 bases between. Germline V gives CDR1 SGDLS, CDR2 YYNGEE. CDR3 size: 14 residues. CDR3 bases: TGTGCCAGCAGCGTAGGAGGGCAACAAGAGACCCAGTACTTC. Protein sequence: CASSVGGQQETQYF.

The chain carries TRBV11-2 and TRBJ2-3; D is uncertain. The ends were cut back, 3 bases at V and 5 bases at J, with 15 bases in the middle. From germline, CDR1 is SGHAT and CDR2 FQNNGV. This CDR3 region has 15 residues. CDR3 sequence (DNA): TGTGCCAGCAGCTTTCGGGCCAACCAGGAAGATACGCAGTATTTT. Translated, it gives CASSFRANQEDTQYF.

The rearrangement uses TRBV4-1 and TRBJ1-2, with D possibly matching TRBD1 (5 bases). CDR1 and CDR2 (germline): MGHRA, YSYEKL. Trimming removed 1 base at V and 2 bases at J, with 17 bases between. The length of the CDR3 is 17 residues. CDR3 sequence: CASSQGLVRGGNYGYTF. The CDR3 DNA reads TGCGCCAGCAGCCAAGGCCTAGTGCGGGGGGGGAACTATGGCTACACCTTC.